Reported below is one TCR beta chain. Its antigen is unknown. Purified naive CD4+ T cells were depleted of CD25+ Tregs. Trimming pared 4 bases from V and 8 bases from J, leaving 7 bases between. CDR3 length: 11 residues. Germline lookup yields CDR1 SGDLS and CDR2 YYNGEE. Whole-study findings and limits: The larger-cohort validation was restricted to a single TCR beta V-J rearrangement rather than whole repertoires. Tumor memory CD4+ T cell TCR gene usage clustered with blood and lymph node memory CD4+ cells and lymph node naive CD4+ cells.

Full-length variable regions came from constant-region reverse primers plus semi-nested Nested Universal Primer A PCR. Each CDR3 protein gets one entry after TCRdb re-called the 5' RACE reads with MiXCR. The table records roughly 52,000 distinct CDR3 sequences, under 20% of them present only once. The clonotype originates from a female donor with breast cancer. The J gene is TRBJ1-3, the V gene TRBV9, with no clear D. Material for sequencing was naive CD4+ T cells sorted from blood. The subset here: naive CD4+ T cells, CD4+CD45RA+CD25-. CDR3 sequence (DNA): TGTGCCAGCAGCTCCCTGGACACCATATATTTT. Translation gives CASSSLDTIYF.